The clone carrying this T cell receptor beta chain was seen a handful of times. No antigen is known for it. This CDR3 is 18 amino acids long. Trimming removed 4 bases from V and 4 bases from J, with 23 bases in between. Per germline, CDR1 SGHVS and CDR2 FQNEAQ. Each CDR3 protein gets one entry after TCRdb re-called the 5' RACE reads with MiXCR. The sample consists of roughly 180,000 distinct CDR3 sequences, around a sixth of them appearing once. This sample was taken from a study of T-cell memory formation after mild COVID-19. Study details: Across donors, TCR clusters were largely donor specific.

Overall study findings and caveats: Among clones contracting day 15 to 85, CD4/CD8 was balanced, whereas later expanders leaned CD4+.

The sequencing input was PBMCs or a T cell subset sorted from them (not recorded which). The TCR sequence derives from a young man who had mild COVID-19 (a few samples of this study predate the infection). Cell type and time point are not known. This chain uses TRBV7-8 with TRBJ2-1; D is perhaps TRBD2 (7 bases). The CDR3 DNA sequence: TGTGCCAGCAGCTCTAGTAGGGGTGGCGGGGGCCGTTACAATGAGCAGTTCTTC. Its translation is CASSSSRGGGGRYNEQFF.